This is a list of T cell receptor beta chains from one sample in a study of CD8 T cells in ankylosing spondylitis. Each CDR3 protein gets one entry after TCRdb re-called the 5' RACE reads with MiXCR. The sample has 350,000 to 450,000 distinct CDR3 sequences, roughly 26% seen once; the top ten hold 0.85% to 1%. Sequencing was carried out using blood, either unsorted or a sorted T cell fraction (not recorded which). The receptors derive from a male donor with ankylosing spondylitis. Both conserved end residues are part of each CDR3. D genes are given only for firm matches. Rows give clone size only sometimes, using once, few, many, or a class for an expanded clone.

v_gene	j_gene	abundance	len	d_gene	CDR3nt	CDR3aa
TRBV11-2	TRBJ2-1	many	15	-	TGTGCCAGCAGCCCCGGGGTAGCGGCCTACAATGAGCAGTTCTTC	CASSPGVAAYNEQFF
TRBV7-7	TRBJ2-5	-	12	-	TGTGCCAGCGGATCAGAGCAAGAGACCCAGTACTTC	CASGSEQETQYF
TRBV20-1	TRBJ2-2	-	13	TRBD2	TGCAGTGCGGGGACTACGAACACCGGGGAGCTGTTTTTT	CSAGTTNTGELFF
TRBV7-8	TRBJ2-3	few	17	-	TGTGCCAGCAGCAAGACCGTGGGCATTGCCAGCACAGATACGCAGTATTTT	CASSKTVGIASTDTQYF
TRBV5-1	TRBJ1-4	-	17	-	TGCGCCAGCAGCTTAGACCAGGGAGTACGAAATGGTGAAAAACTGTTTTTT	CASSLDQGVRNGEKLFF
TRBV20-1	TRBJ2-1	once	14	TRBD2	TGCAGTTCGCTATGGGGGGGAGGAGGCTATGAGCAGTTCTTC	CSSLWGGGGYEQFF
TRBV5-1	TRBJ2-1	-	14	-	TGCGCCAGCAGCCTGGCGCGGGAAGGCAATGAGCAGTTCTTC	CASSLAREGNEQFF
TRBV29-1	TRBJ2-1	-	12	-	TGCAGCGTTGGGTCAGGGTGGAATGAGCAGTTCTTC	CSVGSGWNEQFF
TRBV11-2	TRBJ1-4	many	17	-	TGTGCCAGCAGCTCGAACCGGGACTGGACAACTAATGAAAAACTGTTTTTT	CASSSNRDWTTNEKLFF
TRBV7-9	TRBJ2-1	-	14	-	TGTGCCAGCAGCTTAGGCGGGTTTGGAAATGAGCAGTTCTTC	CASSLGGFGNEQFF
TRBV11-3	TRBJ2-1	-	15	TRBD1	TGTGCCAGCAGCCTAAGGACAGGACACCGTGGTGAGCAGTTCTTC	CASSLRTGHRGEQFF
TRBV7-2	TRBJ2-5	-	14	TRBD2	TGTGCCAGCAGTCGACTAGCAGTCGAAGAGACCCAGTACTTC	CASSRLAVEETQYF
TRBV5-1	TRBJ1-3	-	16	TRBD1	TGCGCCAGCAGCTTGGGGGACAGCGGACTTGGAAACACCATATATTTT	CASSLGDSGLGNTIYF
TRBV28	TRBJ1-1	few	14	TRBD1	TGTGCCAGCAGTTCGACAGGGGAGGACACTGAAGCTTTCTTT	CASSSTGEDTEAFF